This paragraph covers one T cell receptor (beta chain) sequence. As handled by the study authors: Reference gene primers were amplified, and this amplification served to estimate nucleated cell counts. Produced via immunoSEQ multiplex PCR; TCRdb's table is partial and in-frame only. V and J calls plus clone size are reproduced from that table; the DNA served to infer D and trimming. The sample has some 110,000 clones, approximately 87% seen once. The sample comes from a study of blood T cell repertoires in COVID-19. V gave up 2 bases and J gave up 9 bases; unmatched junction bases: 5. CDR3 size: 15 residues. The germline gives CDR1 SGHTA, CDR2 FQGTGA.

This receptor was taken from a man in his 70s who had recovered from COVID-19. Sequencing was carried out using peripheral blood. The chain couples TRBV7-3 to TRBJ2-1; 12 bases are a match to TRBD2. This CDR3 reads CASSLGLAGPREQFF. DNA for the CDR3: TGTGCCAGCAGCTTAGGACTAGCGGGACCTCGTGAGCAGTTCTTC. Full variable domain (outside the CDR3, taken from reference TRBV7-3 and TRBJ2-1): GAGVSQTPSNKVTEKGKYVELRCDPISGHTALYWYRQSLGQGPEFLIYFQGTGAADDSGLPNDRFFAVRPEGSVSTLKIQRTERGDSAVYLCASSLGLAGPREQFFGPGTRLTVL.